This entry lists 9 T cell receptor beta chains sequenced from one sample in a study of identical twins. TCRdb re-derived calls from the 5' RACE reads in MiXCR, one entry per CDR3 protein. The table lists roughly 1,500,000 distinct CDR3 sequences, about 32% of them singletons. The sequenced sample was cord blood. The origin of the receptors is a newborn girl in good health.

In its sample, this clonotype was seen a few times. The chain links TRBV6-7 to TRBJ2-3, with D maybe TRBD1 (6 bases). TRBV6-7 is marked as an open reading frame, function uncertain. V lost 6 bases and J lost 7, with 20 bases in between. This CDR3 spans 15 amino acids. The CDR3 loop is CASRWTVWDLNTQYF. CDR3 sequence (DNA): TGTGCCAGCAGATGGACAGTCTGGGACCTAAATACGCAGTATTTT.

This clonotype appeared once. The chain has TRBV7-9 and TRBJ2-1; D is undetermined. The CDR3 runs 15 residues. V lost 4 bases and J 5 bases, leaving 15 bases between the germline ends. Germline assignment: CDR1 SEHNR and CDR2 FQNEAQ (reference sequence). For the CDR3, the DNA is TGTGCCAGCAGCTCCCCGCAGTTTCGGCACAATGAGCAGTTCTTC. Translated: CASSSPQFRHNEQFF.

With regard to this clonotype: This could be a read error, since a much larger clone is one nucleotide away. CDR3 coding DNA: TGTGCCAGCAGCTCAGGGACAAATACGCAGTATTTT. Its translation: CASSSGTNTQYF. The chain combines TRBV13 with TRBJ2-3, with a tentative D call TRBD1 (6 bases). Germline V CDR1 and CDR2: PRHDT, FYEKMQ (reference sequence). The germline V and J ends were trimmed by 4 bases and 7 bases, with 9 bases remaining between them. This CDR3 is 12 amino acids long.

Concerning this clonotype: At one end, the junction sequence differs from germline, possibly due to a read error. This rearrangement joins TRBV24-1 to TRBJ2-1, with 8 bases lining up with TRBD2. The CDR3 runs to 12 residues. Germline assignment: CDR1 KGHDR and CDR2 SFDVKD. CDR3 sequence: CAASAAGTRQFF. The CDR3 DNA sequence: TGTGCCGCCAGTGCCGCCGGGACTAGACAGTTCTTC.

The V gene is TRBV20-1, the J gene TRBJ1-1, with D maybe TRBD1 (6 bases). The CDR3 contains 12 residues. CDR1 and CDR2 from the germline V gene are DFQATT and SNEGSKA (reference sequence). The V end lost 0 bases, the J end lost 10 bases, and 12 bases lay between the germline ends. The CDR3 here is CSAREVGGGAFF. The CDR3 DNA is TGCAGTGCTAGAGAGGTTGGAGGGGGAGCTTTCTTT.

This clonotype has a handful of counts. The chain links TRBV28 to TRBJ2-1; 8 bases fit TRBD2. Germline CDR1 and CDR2: MDHEN and SYDVKM. V shed 5 bases and J 1 base; nucleotides not matched to a gene: 10. The CDR3 covers 17 residues. As DNA, the CDR3 is TGTGCCAGCAGTCCCGTGGAACTAGCGGCTTCCTACAATGAGCAGTTCTTC. Protein product: CASSPVELAASYNEQFF.

This clonotype has only a few counts. This chain uses TRBV9 with TRBJ2-2; D is possibly TRBD1 or TRBD2 (6 bases each). CDR1 and CDR2 (germline): SGDLS, YYNGEE. The CDR3 sequence is 15 residues long. V lost 3 bases and J 5 bases, leaving 14 bases between the germline ends. CDR3 protein: CASSARGQGTGELFF. The CDR3 region has the DNA TGTGCCAGCAGCGCTCGGGGGCAGGGTACCGGGGAGCTGTTTTTT.

On this clonotype: The final CDR3 position lacks the conserved phenylalanine or tryptophan, pointing to a likely read error. The chain has TRBV29-1 and TRBJ2-7; TRBD2 aligns across 10 bases. V gave up 6 bases and J gave up 3 bases; unmatched junction bases: 8. The CDR3 consists of 14 residues. The germline gives CDR1 SQVTM, CDR2 ANQGSEA. The chain's CDR3 is CSVAPSGSYYEQYY. The DNA of the CDR3 is TGCAGCGTAGCCCCTAGCGGGAGTTACTACGAGCAGTACTAC.

V and J are TRBV19 and TRBJ2-1; 8 positions match TRBD1. V gave up 6 bases and J gave up 8 bases; unmatched junction bases: 6. This CDR3 region has 13 residues. Germline V CDR1 and CDR2: LNHDA, SQIVND (reference sequence). Here the CDR3 DNA reads TGTGCCAGTAGCGACAGGGGACGGGATGAGCAGTTCTTC. It is translated as CASSDRGRDEQFF.